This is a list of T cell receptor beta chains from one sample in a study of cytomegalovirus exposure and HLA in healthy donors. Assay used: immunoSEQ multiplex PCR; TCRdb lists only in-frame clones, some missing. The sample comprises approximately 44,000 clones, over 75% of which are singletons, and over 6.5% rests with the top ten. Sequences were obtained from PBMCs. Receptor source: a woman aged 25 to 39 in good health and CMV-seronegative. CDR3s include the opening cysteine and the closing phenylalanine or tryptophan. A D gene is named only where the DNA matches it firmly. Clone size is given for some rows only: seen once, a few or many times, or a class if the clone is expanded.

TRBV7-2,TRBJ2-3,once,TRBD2,TGTGCCAGCAGCTGGGGGACTAGCGCCTACACAGATACGCAGTATTTT,CASSWGTSAYTDTQYF
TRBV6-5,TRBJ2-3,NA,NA,TGTGCCAGCAGTCCTCTGGGGGGAGATACGCAGTATTTT,CASSPLGGDTQYF
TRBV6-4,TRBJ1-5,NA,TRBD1,TGTGCCAGCTTATTAGACAGGGAAGGACAGCCCCAGCATTTT,CASLLDREGQPQHF
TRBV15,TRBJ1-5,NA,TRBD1,TGTGCCACCAGCAGAGATCGACAGGGGGGAAGCAATCAGCCCCAGCATTTT,CATSRDRQGGSNQPQHF
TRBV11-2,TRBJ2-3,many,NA,TGTGCCAGCAGCTTAGCTGATACGCAGTATTTT,CASSLADTQYF
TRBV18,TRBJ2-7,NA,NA,TGTGCCAGCTCACCGGTCAGGTCTTACGAGCAGTACTTC,CASSPVRSYEQYF
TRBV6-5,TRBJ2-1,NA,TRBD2,TGTGCCAGCAGTTCCGGGACTAGCGGGAGGGCGGGGCAGTTCTTC,CASSSGTSGRAGQFF
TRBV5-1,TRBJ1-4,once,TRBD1,TGCGCCAGCAGCTTGGGGGACAGAACTAATGAAAAACTGTTTTTT,CASSLGDRTNEKLFF
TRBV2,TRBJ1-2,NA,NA,TGTGCCAGCAGTGAGGCGGGGTTCTATGGCTACACCTTC,CASSEAGFYGYTF
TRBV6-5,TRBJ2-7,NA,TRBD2,TGTGCCAGCCGGACTAGCGGATACCCGGGGAACGAGCAGTACTTC,CASRTSGYPGNEQYF
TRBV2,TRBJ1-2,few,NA,TGTGCCAGCAGCCAAGGGGTTTCTGGCTATGGCTACACCTTC,CASSQGVSGYGYTF
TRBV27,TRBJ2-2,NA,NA,TGTGCCAGCAGTAGCCCGGGACACTTAGGGGAGCTGTTTTTT,CASSSPGHLGELFF
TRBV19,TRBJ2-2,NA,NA,TGTGCCAGTAGTATATGGGAGGGGGGCACCGGGGAGCTGTTTTTT,CASSIWEGGTGELFF
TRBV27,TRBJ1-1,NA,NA,TGTGCCAGCAGTTCCCCTCGCCAGGGGATGAACACTGAAGCTTTCTTT,CASSSPRQGMNTEAFF
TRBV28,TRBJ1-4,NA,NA,TGTGCCAGCAACCCCGGAGCAGGGAGGACTAATGAAAAACTGTTTTTT,CASNPGAGRTNEKLFF
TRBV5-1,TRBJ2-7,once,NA,TGCGCCAGCAGCTTGGTCGTTGACGGAGATAAGCCCTACGAGCAGTACTTC,CASSLVVDGDKPYEQYF
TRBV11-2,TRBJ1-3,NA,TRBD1,TGTGCCAGCAGCCCGGGGACAGGTGAACATTTT,CASSPGTGEHF
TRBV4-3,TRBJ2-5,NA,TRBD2,TGCGCCAGCAGCCAAGGGGCGGGAGGAGCGACCCAGTACTTC,CASSQGAGGATQYF
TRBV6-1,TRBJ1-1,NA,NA,TGTGCCAGCAGTGACAGTGTCACTGAAGCTTTCTTT,CASSDSVTEAFF
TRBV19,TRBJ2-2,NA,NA,TGTGCCAGTAGTATCCGGGGGAGGAGAACCGGGGAGCTGTTTTTT,CASSIRGRRTGELFF
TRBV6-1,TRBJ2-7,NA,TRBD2,TGTGCCAGCAGACTAGCGGGAGCGGGTGAGCAGTACTTC,CASRLAGAGEQYF
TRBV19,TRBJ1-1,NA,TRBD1,TGTGCCAGTAGCCTGACAGGGACTCGGCGGATGAACACTGAAGCTTTCTTT,CASSLTGTRRMNTEAFF
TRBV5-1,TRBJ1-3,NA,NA,TGCGCCAGCAGCCCGGAGGTTCCAATTTCTGGAAACACCATATATTTT,CASSPEVPISGNTIYF
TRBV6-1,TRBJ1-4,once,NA,TGTGCCAGCAGTGAGTTGGTCAGGGGTGAAAAACTGTTTTTT,CASSELVRGEKLFF
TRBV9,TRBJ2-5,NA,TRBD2,TGTGCCAGCAGCGGAGTGGACGGGAGGACCCAAGAGACCCAGTACTTC,CASSGVDGRTQETQYF
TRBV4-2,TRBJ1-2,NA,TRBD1,TGTGCCAGCAGCCAAGGAGGGGCGGGACAGGGCTATGGCTACACCTTC,CASSQGGAGQGYGYTF
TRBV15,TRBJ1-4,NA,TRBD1,TGTGCCACCAGCACCGGACCAGGGGGAACGATGGAAAAACTGTTTTTT,CATSTGPGGTMEKLFF
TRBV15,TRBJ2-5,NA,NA,TGTGCCACCAGCAGAGCACAGAAAGAGACCCAGTACTTC,CATSRAQKETQYF
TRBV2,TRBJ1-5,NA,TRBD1,TGTGCCAGCAGTAGGACAGGGGGGAGCAATCAGCCCCAGCATTTT,CASSRTGGSNQPQHF
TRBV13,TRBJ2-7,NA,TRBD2,TGTGCCAGCAGCTTAGGCCTGGGAGGGAGGGGAAACTACGAGCAGTACTTC,CASSLGLGGRGNYEQYF
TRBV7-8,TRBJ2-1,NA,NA,TGTGCCAGCGGGCCCCGGACGACTAGCTCCTACAATGAGCAGTTCTTC,CASGPRTTSSYNEQFF
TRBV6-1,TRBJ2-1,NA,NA,TGTGCCAGCAGTGGACAGTTATACAATGAGCAGTTCTTC,CASSGQLYNEQFF
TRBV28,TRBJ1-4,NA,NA,TGTGCCAGCAGAGCCCTGACCCGGGACTTAAGTAATGAAAAACTGTTTTTT,CASRALTRDLSNEKLFF
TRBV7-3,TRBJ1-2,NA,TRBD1,TGTGCCAGCAGCCCTACAGGGGGAGTCGGCTACACCTTC,CASSPTGGVGYTF
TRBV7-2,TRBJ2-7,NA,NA,TGTGCCAGCAGCTCGGACTACTACGAGCAGTACTTC,CASSSDYYEQYF
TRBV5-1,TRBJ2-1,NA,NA,TGCGCCAGCAGCTTGGTTTCGGGAGCAAACGGTGGTGAGCAGTTCTTC,CASSLVSGANGGEQFF
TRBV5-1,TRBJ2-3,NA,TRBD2,TGCGCCAGCAATAGCGGGAACACAGATACGCAGTATTTT,CASNSGNTDTQYF
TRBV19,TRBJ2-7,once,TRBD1,TGTGCCAGTAGTCAGAACAGGGGGCCAGTACACGAGCAGTACTTC,CASSQNRGPVHEQYF
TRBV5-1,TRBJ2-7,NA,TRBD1,TGCGCCAGCAGCGGGGGACAGGGGTCGTTGTCGGGAGGGCCCCACGAGCAGTACTTC,CASSGGQGSLSGGPHEQYF
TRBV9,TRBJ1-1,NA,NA,TGTGCCAGCAGCGTAGGAGACAGGCTTATGAACACTGAAGCTTTCTTT,CASSVGDRLMNTEAFF
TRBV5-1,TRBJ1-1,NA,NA,TGCGCCAGCAGCTTGGAAGGGGGAAGGACTGAAGCTTTCTTT,CASSLEGGRTEAFF
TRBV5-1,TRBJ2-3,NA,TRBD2,TGCGCCAGCAGCTCTCCTAGCGGGGGGACAGATACGCAGTATTTT,CASSSPSGGTDTQYF
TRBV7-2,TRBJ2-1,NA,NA,TGTGCCAGCAGCTTTACTAGCAATGAGCAGTTCTTC,CASSFTSNEQFF
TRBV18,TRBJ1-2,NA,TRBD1,TGTGCCAGCTCACAACAAGGGACAGGGGAAGGGGGCTACACCTTC,CASSQQGTGEGGYTF
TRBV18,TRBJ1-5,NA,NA,TGTGCCAGCTCACCCGGGACATCTAATCAGCCCCAGCATTTT,CASSPGTSNQPQHF